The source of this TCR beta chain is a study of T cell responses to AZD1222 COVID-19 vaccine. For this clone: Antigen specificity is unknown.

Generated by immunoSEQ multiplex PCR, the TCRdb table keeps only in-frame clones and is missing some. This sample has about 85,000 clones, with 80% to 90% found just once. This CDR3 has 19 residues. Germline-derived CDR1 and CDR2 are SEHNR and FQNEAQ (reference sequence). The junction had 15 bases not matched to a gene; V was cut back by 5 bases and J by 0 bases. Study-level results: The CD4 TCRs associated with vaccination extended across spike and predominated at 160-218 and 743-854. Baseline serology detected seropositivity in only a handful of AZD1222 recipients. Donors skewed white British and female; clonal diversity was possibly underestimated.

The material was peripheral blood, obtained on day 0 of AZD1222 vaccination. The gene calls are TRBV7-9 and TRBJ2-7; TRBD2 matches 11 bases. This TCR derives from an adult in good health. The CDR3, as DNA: TGTGCCAGCAGCCGTTACATGGGACTAGCGGAAACACCCTCCTACGAGCAGTACTTC. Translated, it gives CASSRYMGLAETPSYEQYF.